This passage covers 9 T cell receptor beta chains from one sample sequenced in a study of a mutant IDH1 vaccine in newly diagnosed glioma. Their specific antigens are unknown. Sequencing was performed with immunoSEQ multiplex PCR; in TCRdb, only in-frame clones are kept and a portion is missing. The top ten hold 6.5% to 9% of the sample, which has about 24,000 clones, roughly 85% seen once. The time point denotes: week 11, during vaccination. The study gave 300 ug of mutant IDH1 20-mer peptide per vaccine dose, with topical imiquimod. The input for sequencing was PBMCs, taken from a glioma patient whose treatment included an IDH1 peptide vaccine. All receptors derive from a man aged 40-49 years with glioma.

CDR3 region: CASSLSDRGYGYTF. CDR3 coding DNA: TGTGCCAGCAGTTTATCGGACAGGGGGTATGGCTACACCTTC. The gene calls are TRBV27 and TRBJ1-2; TRBD1 agrees at 10 bases. Germline-derived CDR1 and CDR2 are MNHEY and SMNVEV (reference sequence). Losses at the gene ends were 0 bases for V and 5 bases for J; bases not matched to a gene: 0. The CDR3 is 14 amino acids.

This chain joins TRBV19 and TRBJ2-4, with 12 nucleotides matching TRBD2. Per the germline V gene, CDR1 is LNHDA and CDR2 is SQIVND (reference sequence). This CDR3 contains 19 residues. V was clipped by 2 bases and J by 1 base; unmatched bases: 9. The CDR3 here is CASSINLAGGPGAKNIQYF. The CDR3 DNA sequence: TGTGCCAGTAGTATAAACCTAGCGGGAGGGCCCGGTGCCAAAAACATTCAGTACTTC.

The chain has TRBV5-1 and TRBJ2-2; 7 nucleotides align to TRBD2. Germline CDR1 and CDR2: SGHRS and YFSETQ. The CDR3 sequence is 15 residues long. V shed 4 bases, J shed 1 base, and the junction held 4 bases outside the gene matches. This CDR3 reads CASSPGTMNTGELFF. In nucleotides, the CDR3 is TGCGCCAGCAGCCCCGGGACTATGAACACCGGGGAGCTGTTTTTT.

This clone has more than one count but fewer than ten. CDR3 protein: CASHRGTNYGYTF. The CDR3 DNA reads TGTGCCAGCCACAGGGGCACTAACTATGGCTACACCTTC. The chain employs TRBV9 and TRBJ1-2; TRBD1 matches at 7 bases. Trimming took 7 bases from V and 0 from J; bases not matched to a gene: 3. The CDR3 has 13 residues. Germline V gene data show CDR1 as SGDLS and CDR2 as YYNGEE.

This rearrangement joins TRBV21-1 to TRBJ2-7. TRBV21-1 is an annotated pseudogene. The CDR3 sequence is 14 residues long. As DNA, the CDR3 is TGTGCCAGCAGCAAAGGAGGGGTCTCCTACGAGCAGTACGTC. It encodes CASSKGGVSYEQYV.

The chain links TRBV5-1 to TRBJ2-3, with D hard to call. Germline-derived CDR1 and CDR2 are SGHRS and YFSETQ. Trimming cost V 5 bases and J 5 bases, with 15 bases left between them. The CDR3 totals 14 residues. This CDR3 is CASSAYGVGDTQYF. In nucleotides, the CDR3 is TGCGCCAGCAGTGCCTACGGAGTTGGAGATACGCAGTATTTT.

This sequence joins TRBV19 and TRBJ2-3; TRBD2 matches 7 bases. The length of the CDR3 is 15 residues. CDR1 LNHDA and CDR2 SQIVND come from the germline V gene (reference sequence). After removal of 5 bases from V and 0 bases from J, the junction contained 5 bases not matched to a gene. This chain's CDR3 is CASSLGLTSTDTQYF. CDR3 coding DNA: TGTGCCAGTAGTTTGGGACTAACTAGCACAGATACGCAGTATTTT.

The gene calls are TRBV13 and TRBJ2-1; the match to TRBD2 covers 8 bases. Losses at the gene ends were 5 bases for V and 5 bases for J; bases not matched to a gene: 8. In germline, CDR1 is PRHDT, CDR2 FYEKMQ (reference sequence). The CDR3 is 15 residues long. Here the CDR3 DNA reads TGTGCCAGCAGCGAAGGATGGCGGGAGGACAATGAGCAGTTCTTC. Protein: CASSEGWREDNEQFF.

This clone was seen only a few times. V usage is TRBV1 and J usage is TRBJ2-3; the table's D call, TRBD2, was not checked against the DNA. TRBV1 is deemed a pseudogene. This CDR3 is 15 amino acids long. CDR3 sequence: CTSSSNSGRADTQYF. The CDR3 coding sequence is TGCACCAGCAGCAGCAATAGCGGGAGGGCAGATACGCAGTATTTT.